Following are 25 T cell receptor beta chains from one sample sequenced in a study of blood T cell repertoires in COVID-19. TCRdb's copy holds only in-frame clones and misses some; the assay was immunoSEQ multiplex PCR. The repertoire consists of around 250,000 clones, with around 90% occurring once and the leading ten covering roughly 2.2%. Input material: peripheral blood. Every receptor here comes from a woman between 55 and 75 years old with COVID-19, enrolled during active disease.

This clone appeared a single time. The chain employs TRBV2 and TRBJ2-7, with 9 nucleotides matching TRBD1. The junction had 3 bases not matched to a gene; V was cut back by 6 bases and J by 0 bases. CDR1 and CDR2 (germline): SNHLY, FYNNEI. The CDR3 consists of 14 residues. The CDR3 sequence is CASRGTGSSYEQYF. The CDR3 DNA sequence: TGTGCCAGCAGAGGGACAGGGAGCTCCTACGAGCAGTACTTC. Supplemented by reference TRBV2 and TRBJ2-7, the full variable domain reads EPEVTQTPSHQVTQMGQEVILRCVPISNHLYFYWYRQILGQKVEFLVSFYNNEISEKSEIFDDQFSVERPDGSNFTLKIRSTKLEDSAMYFCASRGTGSSYEQYFGPGTRLTVT.

This rearrangement joins TRBV3-1 (or the pseudogene TRBV3-2) to TRBJ1-1, with no clear D. From germline, CDR1 is LGHDT and CDR2 YNNKEL (reference sequence). V was shortened by 5 bases and J by 8 bases, with 24 bases between the two germline ends. This CDR3 has 16 amino acids. The CDR3 nucleotides are TGTGCCAGCAGCATTTCTGAGGGCCCCTTGGAATCCGAAGCTTTCTTT. Translation: CASSISEGPLESEAFF.

This chain links TRBV29-1 with TRBJ2-7, with D hard to call. Germline-derived CDR1 and CDR2 are SQVTM and ANQGSEA. The V and J ends lost 1 base and 4 bases respectively, with 8 bases between them. This CDR3 has 12 residues. The CDR3 region has the DNA TGCAGCGTTGAAGTAATCGGGTACGAGCAGTACTTC. Protein: CSVEVIGYEQYF.

This chain joins TRBV29-1 and TRBJ1-5; D remains unclear. The germline V and J ends were trimmed by 5 bases and 10 bases, with 21 bases remaining between them. CDR3 length: 14 amino acids. Germline loops: CDR1 SQVTM, CDR2 ANQGSEA. As DNA, the CDR3 is TGCAGCGTTAATTTTGGGGTGGAGGGAGTCCCCCAGCATTTT. Protein sequence: CSVNFGVEGVPQHF. The whole variable domain, remainder taken from reference TRBV29-1 and TRBJ1-5, is SAVISQKPSRDICQRGTSLTIQCQVDSQVTMMFWYRQQPGQSLTLIATANQGSEATYESGFVIDKFPISRPNLTFSTLTVSNMSPEDSSIYLCSVNFGVEGVPQHFGDGTRLSIL.

The chain carries TRBV30 and TRBJ1-4; the D is unclear. Germline V gives CDR1 GTSNPN, CDR2 SVGIG (reference sequence). V lost 2 bases and J 0 bases, leaving 10 bases between the germline ends. The CDR3 totals 15 residues. The CDR3 reads CAWSWVGATNEKLFF. The CDR3, as DNA: TGTGCCTGGAGTTGGGTGGGAGCAACTAATGAAAAACTGTTTTTT.

This chain uses TRBV9 with TRBJ2-5; 9 bases line up with TRBD1. Germline-derived CDR1 and CDR2 are SGDLS and YYNGEE. This CDR3 region has 14 residues. V gave up 3 bases and J gave up 5 bases; unmatched junction bases: 5. CDR3 in DNA: TGTGCCAGCAGCGCCACAGGGGGCGGGGAGACCCAGTACTTC. Protein sequence: CASSATGGGETQYF.

This chain uses TRBV9 with TRBJ1-5, with 7 bases lining up with TRBD1. Germline V gives CDR1 SGDLS, CDR2 YYNGEE. Unmatched junction bases numbered 5, after V lost 4 bases and J lost 1 base. The CDR3 has 15 residues. The CDR3 sequence is CASSQAGGSNQPQHF. CDR3 sequence (DNA): TGTGCCAGCAGCCAAGCAGGGGGGAGCAATCAGCCCCAGCATTTT.

V usage is TRBV9 and J usage is TRBJ2-6; 7 bases match TRBD1. This CDR3 region has 18 residues. The V segment lost 3 bases and the J segment 0 bases; nucleotides outside the gene matches: 9. Germline V lookup: CDR1 SGDLS, CDR2 YYNGEE. The CDR3 coding sequence is TGTGCCAGCAGCGCCCCCCGGGACAGTTACTCTGGGGCCAACGTCCTGACTTTC. It is translated as CASSAPRDSYSGANVLTF.

This chain uses TRBV7-2 with TRBJ1-2; 10 bases line up with TRBD1. The germline V gene encodes CDR1 SGHTA and CDR2 FQGNSA. There are 14 residues in the CDR3. Germline trimming cut 3 bases from V and 7 bases from J; bases unmatched to any gene: 5. CDR3 nucleotides: TGTGCCAGCAGCTTGGGGACAGGGGAGGGTGGCTACACCTTC. It is translated as CASSLGTGEGGYTF.

This clone was counted between two and nine times. The chain joins TRBV18 to TRBJ2-2; D perhaps matches TRBD1 (6 bases). This CDR3 region has 16 residues. The germline V gene encodes CDR1 KGHSH and CDR2 LQKENI. The V gene lost 5 bases and the J gene lost 1 base, with 14 bases spanning the gap. The DNA of the CDR3 is TGTGCCAGCTCAGAACTACTGGGACAGAACACCGGGGAGCTGTTTTTT. The encoded protein is CASSELLGQNTGELFF.

This chain joins TRBV27 and TRBJ1-2; no firm D call. Trimming took 6 bases from V and 4 from J, leaving 9 bases between them. There are 12 residues in the CDR3. CDR1 is MNHEY and CDR2 is SMNVEV in the germline V gene (reference sequence). The CDR3 reads CASRQSFYGYTF. DNA of the CDR3: TGTGCCAGCAGGCAGTCGTTCTATGGCTACACCTTC.

The rearrangement links TRBV19 to TRBJ2-1, with 8 bases matching TRBD1. In germline, CDR1 is LNHDA, CDR2 SQIVND (reference sequence). This CDR3 has 15 residues. Trimming at V came to 3 bases and at J to 7 bases, leaving 8 bases not matched to a gene. CDR3 DNA sequence: TGTGCCAGTAGTATGCGCCAGGGGGCGAGGAATGAGCAGTTCTTC. Protein: CASSMRQGARNEQFF. Looking up the rest from reference TRBV19 and TRBJ2-1 gives the full variable domain: DGGITQSPKYLFRKEGQNVTLSCEQNLNHDAMYWYRQDPGQGLRLIYYSQIVNDFQKGDIAEGYSVSREKKESFPLTVTSAQKNPTAFYLCASSMRQGARNEQFFGPGTRLTVL.

The chain recombines TRBV30 with TRBJ2-3, with 12 bases lining up with TRBD2. CDR3 length equals 17 residues. The germline V gene encodes CDR1 GTSNPN and CDR2 SVGIG (reference sequence). Germline trimming cut 0 bases from V and 3 bases from J; bases unmatched to any gene: 7. The CDR3 protein is CAWSVQVTSGGTDTQYF. The CDR3 coding sequence is TGTGCCTGGAGTGTACAGGTGACTAGCGGGGGTACAGATACGCAGTATTTT.

The chain carries TRBV3-1 (or the pseudogene TRBV3-2) and TRBJ1-5, with 7 bases matching TRBD1. Trimming at V came to 11 bases and at J to 7 bases, leaving 11 bases not matched to a gene. The CDR3 length is 13 residues. Germline CDR1 is LGHDT and CDR2 is YNNKEL (reference sequence). DNA of the CDR3: TGTGCCTCCCCAGACAGGGTAGGGCAGCCCCAGCATTTT. Amino acids: CASPDRVGQPQHF.

The CDR3 DNA follows: TGTGCCAGCACAGACGGGAACAACTACGAGCAGTACTTC. This translates into CASTDGNNYEQYF. The chain combines TRBV25-1 with TRBJ2-7; maybe TRBD2 (5 bases). Per germline, CDR1 MGHDK and CDR2 SYGVNS. The V gene lost 7 bases and the J gene lost 3 bases, with 13 bases spanning the gap. The CDR3 length is 13 residues.

The rearrangement links TRBV7-8 to TRBJ1-2; weak D call: TRBD1 (5 bases). This CDR3 comprises 12 residues. Germline CDR1 reads SGHVS; CDR2 reads FQNEAQ. The V end lost 5 bases, the J end lost 2 bases, and 6 bases lay between the germline ends. CDR3 coding DNA: TGTGCCAGCAGCCGACAGAACTATGGCTACACCTTC. The encoded protein is CASSRQNYGYTF. Using reference TRBV7-8 and TRBJ1-2 for the parts outside the CDR3, the full variable domain is GAGVSQSPRYKVAKRGQDVALRCDPISGHVSLFWYQQALGQGPEFLTYFQNEAQLDKSGLPSDRFFAERPEGSVSTLKIQRTQQEDSAVYLCASSRQNYGYTFGSGTRLTVV.

This chain links TRBV2 with TRBJ2-5, with 7 bases that match TRBD1. The germline V gene has CDR1 SNHLY and CDR2 FYNNEI. The CDR3 contains 15 residues. With V trimmed by 6 bases and J by 4 bases, 11 bases remained unmatched. The CDR3: CASRQTGIPPETQYF. The CDR3 DNA is TGTGCCAGCAGGCAGACAGGGATCCCTCCAGAGACCCAGTACTTC.

This chain joins TRBV18 and TRBJ1-6, with TRBD1 matching over 9 bases. There are 17 residues in the CDR3. In germline, CDR1 is KGHSH, CDR2 LQKENI. J gave up 6 bases and V 3 bases, and 9 bases lay outside the gene matches. As DNA, the CDR3 is TGTGCCAGCTCACCGCTTGGGACAGGGTCAAGTAATTCACCCCTCCACTTT. Its protein product is CASSPLGTGSSNSPLHF.

The chain recombines TRBV19 with TRBJ1-2, with D perhaps TRBD1 (5 bases). Looked up from germline, CDR1 is LNHDA and CDR2 is SQIVND (reference sequence). Trimming took 5 bases from V and 7 from J, leaving 14 bases between them. The CDR3 contains 13 residues. CDR3 sequence reads: CASSLRERGGYTF. The CDR3 DNA follows: TGTGCCAGTAGTCTACGGGAGAGGGGTGGCTACACCTTC.

This clone was picked up a small number of times. This chain uses TRBV19 with TRBJ1-1; unclear D gene. CDR1 and CDR2 (germline): LNHDA, SQIVND (reference sequence). Deletions cut 0 bases from V and 11 bases from J, with 16 bases between. CDR3 length: 14 residues. CDR3 loop: CASSIDTFEGRAFF. DNA of the CDR3: TGTGCCAGTAGTATAGATACCTTTGAAGGGAGGGCTTTCTTT.

The chain uses TRBV6-5 and TRBJ1-1; D is possibly TRBD1 (6 bases). In germline, CDR1 is MNHEY, CDR2 SVGAGI. Trimming shortened V by 4 bases and J by 1 base, and 13 bases separated the two germline ends. The CDR3 has 15 amino acids. Written as DNA, the CDR3 is TGTGCCAGCAGTTCCTTGGGACACCAGAACACTGAAGCTTTCTTT. Translated: CASSSLGHQNTEAFF.

The chain couples TRBV6-1 to TRBJ1-6; D possibly corresponds to TRBD1 (5 bases). CDR1 MNHNS and CDR2 SASEGT come from the germline V gene. Trimming shortened V by 1 base and J by 0 bases, and 13 bases separated the two germline ends. The CDR3 length is 18 residues. The CDR3: CASSEGSRASSYNSPLHF. As DNA, the CDR3 is TGTGCCAGCAGTGAAGGGAGCAGGGCTAGCTCCTATAATTCACCCCTCCACTTT.

The rearrangement links TRBV3-1 (or the pseudogene TRBV3-2) to TRBJ1-3, with 10 bases identical to TRBD1. CDR1 is LGHDT, CDR2 YNNKEL, per germline (reference sequence). Trimming cost V 4 bases and J 0 bases; bases outside gene matches: 12. The CDR3 has 19 amino acids. Here the CDR3 reads CASSRTGGRTSISGNTIYF. In DNA, the CDR3 is TGTGCCAGCAGCCGGACAGGGGGGCGAACGTCTATCTCTGGAAACACCATATATTTT.

The rearrangement joins TRBV2 to TRBJ2-1; maybe TRBD1 (5 bases). CDR3 size: 15 residues. Germline V gene lookup returns CDR1 SNHLY and CDR2 FYNNEI. V dropped 2 bases and J dropped 12 bases, with 20 bases sitting between them. This CDR3 is CASSEIPTGVAVQFF. The CDR3 DNA reads TGTGCCAGCAGTGAAATTCCTACAGGCGTTGCTGTGCAGTTCTTC.

The chain joins TRBV7-9 to TRBJ2-2; D gene unclear. V was cut by 2 bases and J by 0 bases, with 7 bases left in between. Germline V gene data show CDR1 as SEHNR and CDR2 as FQNEAQ (reference sequence). This CDR3 spans 15 amino acids. Written as DNA, the CDR3 is TGTGCCAGCAGCTTAACTGTAGCGAACACCGGGGAGCTGTTTTTT. Its protein product is CASSLTVANTGELFF.